What follows are 5 T cell receptor beta chains derived from one specimen sequenced in a study of blood T cell repertoires in COVID-19. Profiled with immunoSEQ multiplex PCR; TCRdb holds only in-frame clones, not every one. The data contain 300,000 to 400,000 clones, roughly 90% of them singletons. Sample: peripheral blood. The origin of the receptors is a woman between 65 and 79 years old with COVID-19, enrolled during active disease.

This clone turned up a few times. The J gene is TRBJ1-3, the V gene TRBV19; the D is unclear. The V and J ends lost 1 base and 2 bases respectively, with 6 bases between them. Looked up from germline, CDR1 is LNHDA and CDR2 is SQIVND (reference sequence). The CDR3 sequence is 14 residues long. CDR3 amino acids: CASSIAGTGNTIYF. CDR3 nucleotide sequence: TGTGCCAGTAGTATAGCGGGGACTGGAAACACCATATATTTT.

This clone came up once. Distinct nucleotide sequences in the sample also encode this CDR3. The chain carries TRBV24-1 and TRBJ1-5; no firm D call. Trimming removed 3 bases from V and 3 bases from J, with 2 bases in between. Germline loops: CDR1 KGHDR, CDR2 SFDVKD. This CDR3 contains 12 residues. In nucleotides, the CDR3 is TGTGCCACCAGTGATCTCAATCAGCCCCAGCATTTT. Protein sequence: CATSDLNQPQHF.

The chain combines TRBV6-5 with TRBJ2-1; 9 bases are shared with TRBD1. Germline lookup yields CDR1 MNHEY and CDR2 SVGAGI. CDR3 length: 13 residues. With 6 bases clipped from V and 5 bases from J, the junction kept 2 bases outside the gene matches. CDR3 in DNA: TGTGCCAGCAGGACAGGGGGAAACAATGAGCAGTTCTTC. Residues: CASRTGGNNEQFF.

V is TRBV5-1 and J is TRBJ1-2; a weak D match, TRBD1 (6 bases). The CDR3 spans 16 residues. The germline V gene encodes CDR1 SGHRS and CDR2 YFSETQ. V dropped 0 bases and J dropped 4 bases, with 16 bases sitting between them. CDR3 residues: CASSLVQGAVFYGYTF. The CDR3 DNA sequence: TGCGCCAGCAGCTTGGTACAGGGTGCGGTTTTCTATGGCTACACCTTC.

The chain carries TRBV14 and TRBJ2-7; tentative D call: TRBD2 (5 bases). This CDR3 is 16 amino acids long. Germline V gene sequence: CDR1 SGHDN, CDR2 FVKESK. With 1 base removed from V and 3 bases from J, the gap between germline ends came to 16 bases. DNA for the CDR3: TGTGCCAGCAGCCAAGTTGTTTCGGGGAATCGCTACGAGCAGTACTTC. This gives the protein CASSQVVSGNRYEQYF.